This T cell receptor (beta chain) came from a study of identical twins. General study results and limits: Cord blood beta clonotypes that were abundant carried fewer insertions, and memory repertoires showed no such trend.

CDR3 length equals 13 residues. The V end lost 6 bases, the J end lost 7 bases, and 15 bases lay between the germline ends. Germline CDR1 reads DFQATT; CDR2 reads SNEGSKA (reference sequence). A universal primer site was incorporated via template switching, and the cDNA contained unique molecular identifiers. Each CDR3 protein gets one entry after TCRdb re-called the 5' RACE reads with MiXCR. The sample shows some 560,000 distinct CDR3 sequences, around 9.6% of them seen only once. The sample holds many counts of this clonotype. Its cognate antigen is unknown. This sample was also put to use in a study of yellow fever vaccine responses in identical twins.

This receptor was obtained from a woman aged 18-29 years in good health. The V and J genes are TRBV20-1 and TRBJ2-2; D might be TRBD2 (5 bases). Sequencing input: PBMCs. The CDR3 bases are TGCAGTGCCTCCGGACTGGTAAACGGGGAGCTGTTTTTT. As protein: CSASGLVNGELFF.